This TCR beta chain was sequenced for a study of cytomegalovirus exposure and HLA in healthy donors. Findings of the study overall: Cytomegalovirus-associated TCR beta chains were listed, numbering 164. Rarity held for most TCR sequences, but there were some public TCRs that occurred in many donors. Later work showed greater clonal expansion in HLA-associated TCR beta chains than in equally common others.

CDR1 is SGHRS, CDR2 YFSETQ, per germline. J gave up 5 bases and V 6 bases, and 8 bases lay outside the gene matches. This CDR3 is built from 13 residues. Primers included in the PCR were 60 Vbeta and 13 Jbeta primers. Some clones are missing from TCRdb's copy, which holds only in-frame ones; the method was immunoSEQ multiplex PCR. The table has around 130,000 clones, around 66% seen once. Notes on this clone: As yet, its antigen is unknown.

The rearrangement uses TRBV5-1 and TRBJ2-7; 7 bases match TRBD2. This clonotype originated in a woman in her sixties in good health and CMV-seronegative. Specimen: PBMCs. CDR3 protein: CASNRGGANEQYF. The CDR3 nucleotides are TGCGCCAGCAACCGGGGAGGGGCGAACGAGCAGTACTTC.